A selection of T cell receptor beta chains follows, all from one sample in a study of blood T cell repertoires in COVID-19. TCRdb's copy holds only in-frame clones and misses some; the assay was immunoSEQ multiplex PCR. This sample has over 200,000 clones, with 70% to 90% found just once. The sequenced sample was peripheral blood. The receptor source for this set is a man younger than 45 with COVID-19, enrolled during active disease. Both conserved end residues are part of each CDR3. Fields, in order: CDR3 protein, CDR3 DNA, CDR3 length, clone size, V gene, D gene, J gene. D genes are given only for firm matches. Expanded clones get a size class; other rows say once, few or many, or leave the size out.

CDR3 protein: CASLTGEKLFF
CDR3 DNA: TGTGCCAGCCTTACAGGTGAAAAACTGTTTTTT
CDR3 length: 11
clone size: .
V gene: TRBV6-6
D gene: .
J gene: TRBJ1-4

CDR3 protein: CATSDDRDINEQFF
CDR3 DNA: TGTGCCACCAGTGACGACCGGGACATCAATGAGCAGTTCTTC
CDR3 length: 14
clone size: few
V gene: TRBV24-1
D gene: .
J gene: TRBJ2-1

CDR3 protein: CASSQRPWEVDTQYF
CDR3 DNA: TGTGCCAGCAGCCAACGTCCGTGGGAGGTAGATACGCAGTATTTT
CDR3 length: 15
clone size: .
V gene: TRBV5-4
D gene: .
J gene: TRBJ2-3

CDR3 protein: CASSESAGYYEQYF
CDR3 DNA: TGTGCCAGCAGTGAATCTGCAGGTTACTACGAGCAGTACTTC
CDR3 length: 14
clone size: .
V gene: TRBV6-1
D gene: .
J gene: TRBJ2-7

CDR3 protein: CASSQATGSSYNEQFF
CDR3 DNA: TGTGCCAGCAGCCAAGCGACAGGGAGCTCCTACAATGAGCAGTTCTTC
CDR3 length: 16
clone size: .
V gene: TRBV3-1/TRBV3-2
D gene: TRBD1
J gene: TRBJ2-1

CDR3 protein: CASSRTQGASTGAFF
CDR3 DNA: TGTGCCAGCAGCCGGACACAGGGGGCATCGACGGGAGCTTTCTTT
CDR3 length: 15
clone size: .
V gene: TRBV7-9
D gene: TRBD1
J gene: TRBJ1-1

CDR3 protein: CSVTDRDGSYGYTF
CDR3 DNA: TGCAGCGTTACGGACAGGGATGGATCCTATGGCTACACCTTC
CDR3 length: 14
clone size: .
V gene: TRBV29-1
D gene: TRBD1
J gene: TRBJ1-2

CDR3 protein: CATSDFARGRDEQYF
CDR3 DNA: TGTGCCACCAGTGATTTTGCCAGGGGCAGGGACGAGCAGTACTTC
CDR3 length: 15
clone size: .
V gene: TRBV24-1
D gene: .
J gene: TRBJ2-7

CDR3 protein: CASSLGQGAYEQFF
CDR3 DNA: TGTGCCAGCAGCTTAGGGCAGGGGGCCTATGAGCAGTTCTTC
CDR3 length: 14
clone size: .
V gene: TRBV7-2
D gene: TRBD1
J gene: TRBJ2-1

CDR3 protein: CASSKGLGGTDTQYF
CDR3 DNA: TGTGCCAGCAGCAAAGGACTTGGGGGCACAGATACGCAGTATTTT
CDR3 length: 15
clone size: .
V gene: TRBV7-7
D gene: .
J gene: TRBJ2-3

CDR3 protein: CASSSGLAGGEQFF
CDR3 DNA: TGTGCCAGCTCATCCGGACTAGCGGGAGGTGAGCAGTTCTTC
CDR3 length: 14
clone size: .
V gene: TRBV18
D gene: TRBD2
J gene: TRBJ2-1

CDR3 protein: CATSRDPGGPGELFF
CDR3 DNA: TGTGCCACCAGCAGAGATCCCGGAGGGCCCGGGGAGCTGTTTTTT
CDR3 length: 15
clone size: .
V gene: TRBV15
D gene: .
J gene: TRBJ2-2

CDR3 protein: CAISEGQHANYGYTF
CDR3 DNA: TGTGCCATCAGTGAGGGGCAGCATGCTAACTATGGCTACACCTTC
CDR3 length: 15
clone size: .
V gene: TRBV10-3
D gene: .
J gene: TRBJ1-2

CDR3 protein: CSARGNTEAFF
CDR3 DNA: TGCAGTGCCAGGGGGAACACTGAAGCTTTCTTT
CDR3 length: 11
clone size: .
V gene: TRBV20-1
D gene: .
J gene: TRBJ1-1

CDR3 protein: CASSPRDRNRGYTF
CDR3 DNA: TGTGCCAGCAGCCCCCGGGACAGGAATAGAGGCTACACCTTC
CDR3 length: 14
clone size: .
V gene: TRBV7-9
D gene: TRBD1
J gene: TRBJ1-2

CDR3 protein: CASSPGRAEAFF
CDR3 DNA: TGTGCCAGCTCACCGGGGAGAGCTGAAGCTTTCTTT
CDR3 length: 12
clone size: .
V gene: TRBV18
D gene: .
J gene: TRBJ1-1

CDR3 protein: CASSLDLGRRALGYTF
CDR3 DNA: TGTGCCAGCAGCTTGGATTTAGGGAGACGGGCACTGGGCTACACCTTC
CDR3 length: 16
clone size: .
V gene: TRBV5-5
D gene: .
J gene: TRBJ1-2

CDR3 protein: CAISNPGQGFETQYF
CDR3 DNA: TGTGCCATCAGTAATCCGGGACAGGGTTTTGAGACCCAGTACTTC
CDR3 length: 15
clone size: .
V gene: TRBV10-3
D gene: TRBD1
J gene: TRBJ2-5

CDR3 protein: CASSFGSGQGSGYTF
CDR3 DNA: TGCGCCAGCAGCTTTGGTTCGGGACAGGGGTCTGGCTACACCTTC
CDR3 length: 15
clone size: .
V gene: TRBV5-1
D gene: TRBD1
J gene: TRBJ1-2

CDR3 protein: CASSSGLAREAFF
CDR3 DNA: TGTGCCAGCAGCAGCGGACTCGCCCGTGAAGCTTTCTTT
CDR3 length: 13
clone size: .
V gene: TRBV5-4
D gene: .
J gene: TRBJ1-1

CDR3 protein: CASSEANQGRLLRMTIYF
CDR3 DNA: TGCGCCAGCAGTGAAGCCAATCAGGGGCGTCTATTAAGGATGACCATATATTTT
CDR3 length: 18
clone size: .
V gene: TRBV10-1
D gene: .
J gene: TRBJ1-3

CDR3 protein: CASSFQGRDEKLFF
CDR3 DNA: TGTGCCAGCAGCTTTCAGGGGAGGGATGAAAAACTGTTTTTT
CDR3 length: 14
clone size: .
V gene: TRBV11-2
D gene: .
J gene: TRBJ1-4

CDR3 protein: CASSLALSSTDTQYF
CDR3 DNA: TGCGCCAGCAGCTTGGCCCTGTCTAGCACAGATACGCAGTATTTT
CDR3 length: 15
clone size: .
V gene: TRBV5-1
D gene: .
J gene: TRBJ2-3

CDR3 protein: CASSSGQGVIDTQYF
CDR3 DNA: TGTGCCAGTAGCTCAGGACAGGGGGTAATCGATACGCAGTATTTT
CDR3 length: 15
clone size: .
V gene: TRBV19
D gene: TRBD1
J gene: TRBJ2-3

CDR3 protein: CASSFDPGPYNEQFF
CDR3 DNA: TGTGCCAGCAGTTTCGATCCAGGCCCCTACAATGAGCAGTTCTTC
CDR3 length: 15
clone size: .
V gene: TRBV27
D gene: .
J gene: TRBJ2-1

CDR3 protein: CASSHSQAGGLYNEQFF
CDR3 DNA: TGCGCCAGCAGCCATTCCCAGGCAGGGGGCCTATACAATGAGCAGTTCTTC
CDR3 length: 17
clone size: .
V gene: TRBV4-1
D gene: TRBD1
J gene: TRBJ2-1

CDR3 protein: CASSPLKTGSVNEQFF
CDR3 DNA: TGTGCCAGCTCACCATTGAAGACAGGTAGTGTCAATGAGCAGTTCTTC
CDR3 length: 16
clone size: .
V gene: TRBV18
D gene: .
J gene: TRBJ2-1

CDR3 protein: CASSARDRGYNQPQHF
CDR3 DNA: TGTGCCAGCAGCGCACGGGACAGGGGCTACAATCAGCCCCAGCATTTT
CDR3 length: 16
clone size: .
V gene: TRBV7-2
D gene: TRBD1
J gene: TRBJ1-5

CDR3 protein: CASSRNPQGGKTEAFF
CDR3 DNA: TGCGCCAGCAGCCGAAACCCCCAGGGCGGTAAGACTGAAGCTTTCTTT
CDR3 length: 16
clone size: .
V gene: TRBV5-1
D gene: .
J gene: TRBJ1-1

CDR3 protein: CASSQGTGQGAPGEKLFF
CDR3 DNA: TGTGCCAGCAGCCAAGGGACGGGACAGGGGGCGCCGGGTGAAAAACTGTTTTTT
CDR3 length: 18
clone size: .
V gene: TRBV4-2
D gene: TRBD1
J gene: TRBJ1-4

CDR3 protein: CASSLLGQGQPLGYGYTF
CDR3 DNA: TGTGCCAGCAGTTTATTAGGACAGGGACAGCCACTTGGCTATGGCTACACCTTC
CDR3 length: 18
clone size: .
V gene: TRBV27
D gene: TRBD1
J gene: TRBJ1-2

CDR3 protein: CASRQTGGNSPLHF
CDR3 DNA: TGTGCCAGCAGGCAAACGGGGGGAAATTCACCCCTCCACTTT
CDR3 length: 14
clone size: .
V gene: TRBV3-1/TRBV3-2
D gene: .
J gene: TRBJ1-6

CDR3 protein: CASSQDRIGSYNEQFF
CDR3 DNA: TGTGCCAGCAGCCAAGATAGAATTGGCTCCTACAATGAGCAGTTCTTC
CDR3 length: 16
clone size: .
V gene: TRBV4-2
D gene: .
J gene: TRBJ2-1

CDR3 protein: CASSPSADRGLRSYGYTF
CDR3 DNA: TGTGCCAGCTCACCCTCCGCCGACAGGGGGCTTAGGAGCTATGGCTACACCTTC
CDR3 length: 18
clone size: .
V gene: TRBV18
D gene: TRBD1
J gene: TRBJ1-2

CDR3 protein: CASSAQTGDNSPLHF
CDR3 DNA: TGTGCCAGCAGCGCACAGACAGGAGATAATTCACCCCTCCACTTT
CDR3 length: 15
clone size: .
V gene: TRBV7-2
D gene: .
J gene: TRBJ1-6

CDR3 protein: CASSLDRGYSYEQYF
CDR3 DNA: TGCGCCAGCAGCTTAGACAGGGGCTACTCCTACGAGCAGTACTTC
CDR3 length: 15
clone size: .
V gene: TRBV5-1
D gene: TRBD1
J gene: TRBJ2-7

CDR3 protein: CASSDGQGRVFGYEQYF
CDR3 DNA: TGTGCCAGCAGTGACGGGCAGGGTCGAGTCTTTGGATACGAGCAGTACTTC
CDR3 length: 17
clone size: .
V gene: TRBV25-1
D gene: .
J gene: TRBJ2-7

CDR3 protein: CASSLAQGASYGYTF
CDR3 DNA: TGTGCCAGCAGCTTAGCACAGGGGGCCAGCTATGGCTACACCTTC
CDR3 length: 15
clone size: .
V gene: TRBV7-2
D gene: TRBD1
J gene: TRBJ1-2

CDR3 protein: CASSYGTGSTEAFF
CDR3 DNA: TGTGCCAGCAGTTACGGGACAGGGTCGACTGAAGCTTTCTTT
CDR3 length: 14
clone size: .
V gene: TRBV6-5
D gene: TRBD1
J gene: TRBJ1-1

CDR3 protein: CASSLVGGGWDNSPLHF
CDR3 DNA: TGCGCCAGCAGCTTGGTTGGAGGGGGCTGGGATAATTCACCCCTCCACTTT
CDR3 length: 17
clone size: .
V gene: TRBV5-1
D gene: TRBD1
J gene: TRBJ1-6

CDR3 protein: CASSLSGSVEQYF
CDR3 DNA: TGTGCCAGCAGCTTGAGCGGGAGTGTCGAGCAGTACTTC
CDR3 length: 13
clone size: .
V gene: TRBV5-6
D gene: TRBD2
J gene: TRBJ2-7

CDR3 protein: CASTVDNEQFF
CDR3 DNA: TGTGCCAGTACCGTCGACAATGAGCAGTTCTTC
CDR3 length: 11
clone size: .
V gene: TRBV19
D gene: .
J gene: TRBJ2-1

CDR3 protein: CSVVVGGVAEAFF
CDR3 DNA: TGCAGCGTTGTTGTGGGGGGGGTCGCTGAAGCTTTCTTT
CDR3 length: 13
clone size: few
V gene: TRBV29-1
D gene: .
J gene: TRBJ1-1

CDR3 protein: CASSLTTGGAYNSPLHF
CDR3 DNA: TGTGCCAGCAGTTTGACGACAGGGGGAGCCTATAATTCACCCCTCCACTTT
CDR3 length: 17
clone size: .
V gene: TRBV28
D gene: TRBD1
J gene: TRBJ1-6

CDR3 protein: CASSRGTGGEAFF
CDR3 DNA: TGTGCCAGCAGCCGTGGGACAGGAGGTGAAGCTTTCTTT
CDR3 length: 13
clone size: .
V gene: TRBV7-9
D gene: TRBD1
J gene: TRBJ1-1